The sample holds many counts of the clone carrying this T cell receptor (beta chain). The data were taken from a study of T-cell reconstitution after alpha-beta-depleted transplantation in children. The TCRbeta library incorporated unique molecular identifiers. TCRdb reprocessed the PCR reads with MiXCR, giving one entry per CDR3 protein. The sample comprises some 300,000 distinct CDR3 sequences, roughly a tenth of which are singletons, and less than 9% rests with the top ten. V gave up 4 bases and J gave up 4 bases; unmatched junction bases: 11. Germline CDR1 and CDR2: MNHEY and SVGAGI. This CDR3 has 16 amino acids.

Here the sequenced sample was PBMCs, taken before TCRalphabeta/CD19-depleted stem cell transplant. This clonotype originated in a boy in the first two years of life with acute myeloid leukemia, due to receive a stem cell transplant. The chain employs TRBV6-5 and TRBJ1-2; 8 bases match TRBD1. CDR3 sequence (DNA): TGTGCCAGCAGTTCCATAACCCCCCAGGGGGCCTATGGCTACACCTTC. It is translated as CASSSITPQGAYGYTF.